The following is a TCR beta chain sequence with its context. The target antigen is unknown. A much larger clone lies a single base off, so this may be a read error. A read error is likely, as this CDR3 ends without the conserved phenylalanine or tryptophan. The data derive from a study of blood T cells in healthy people across ages. The length of the CDR3 is 16 residues. Germline CDR1 reads SGHDT; CDR2 reads YYEEEE. Sample donors were healthy Caucasian individuals that came from Russia, aged roughly 6 to 100. Each sample yielded at least 5.5 micrograms of PBMC total RNA. Then a second PCR, running roughly 7 to 12 cycles, was carried out with a sample-barcoded 5' primer and a J-beta primer mix. TCRdb recomputed calls from the 5' RACE reads with MiXCR, one row per CDR3 protein. The table includes roughly 640,000 distinct CDR3 sequences, approximately 30% detected once. General study points: Naive CD4+ cells and diversity were both higher in long-lived donors than in aged donors. Naive T cell percentage by flow cytometry tracked strongly with beta diversity.

The receptor comes from an elderly woman in good health. The V and J genes are TRBV5-6 and TRBJ2-4, with D perhaps TRBD1 (6 bases). Judging by the DNA end, TRBJ2-7 fits better; the J call may be wrong. The sequencing input was blood. The CDR3 DNA reads as TGTGCCAGCAGTTTCCCATTCCGGGACACCTCCTACGAGCAGTACTCC. Its translation: CASSFPFRDTSYEQYS.